This T cell receptor beta chain emerged from a study of blood T cell repertoires in COVID-19. CDR3 length: 19 residues. Germline lookup yields CDR1 SNHLY and CDR2 FYNNEI. J was trimmed by 8 bases and V by 3 bases; bases with no gene match: 16. This clone has a handful of counts. Measured with immunoSEQ multiplex PCR; TCRdb has only the in-frame clones, and not every one. Of 65,000 or so clones listed, 65% to 85% are singletons. The gene calls are TRBV2 and TRBJ2-2; 12 bases match TRBD2. This receptor was taken from a woman aged 45 to 65 with active or convalescent COVID-19. Sequencing was done on a sample of peripheral blood. The CDR3 bases are TGTGCCAGCAGTGACGGGCGAATTCCTAGCGGGAGGGCGACGGGGGAGCTGTTTTTT. Encoded protein: CASSDGRIPSGRATGELFF. Filled out from reference TRBV2 and TRBJ2-2, the complete variable domain reads EPEVTQTPSHQVTQMGQEVILRCVPISNHLYFYWYRQILGQKVEFLVSFYNNEISEKSEIFDDQFSVERPDGSNFTLKIRSTKLEDSAMYFCASSDGRIPSGRATGELFFGEGSRLTVL.